The next 7 T cell receptor beta chains were all read from a single sample in a study of early T cells in non-severe SARS-CoV-2 infection. Each CDR3 protein gets one entry after TCRdb re-called the 5' RACE reads with MiXCR. This table has 50,000 to 60,000 distinct CDR3 sequences, approximately 10% appearing once. The source material was whole blood. These receptors originate from an adult who was a healthcare worker with PCR-confirmed SARS-CoV-2 infection or an uninfected control (not recorded which).

This clonotype was observed at least ten times. This chain links TRBV30 with TRBJ1-5, with 9 bases fitting TRBD1. The CDR3 contains 15 residues. V lost 2 bases to trimming and J lost 7 bases; unmatched junction nucleotides: 9. From germline, CDR1 is GTSNPN and CDR2 SVGIG (reference sequence). CDR3 coding DNA: TGTGCCTGGAGTAAGGACAGGGGATTAGGACAGCCCCAGCATTTT. Translation: CAWSKDRGLGQPQHF.

This clonotype has only a few counts. The chain links TRBV18 to TRBJ2-7, with a possible D match to TRBD1 (5 bases). V shed 1 base and J shed 3 bases, with 10 bases lying between them. CDR3 size: 14 residues. Germline V gives CDR1 KGHSH, CDR2 LQKENI. CDR3 region: CASSPLGRDYEQYF. The CDR3 bases are TGTGCCAGCTCACCACTCGGCAGGGACTACGAGCAGTACTTC.

This clonotype was seen a few times. This chain joins TRBV4-1 and TRBJ1-4; D unresolved. Germline CDR1 reads MGHRA; CDR2 reads YSYEKL. The length of the CDR3 is 15 residues. Trimming stripped 4 bases from V and 4 bases from J, with 13 bases between. CDR3 sequence (DNA): TGCGCCAGCAGCCTCCTCCCCGACGGTAATGAAAAACTGTTTTTT. Translating gives CASSLLPDGNEKLFF.

Points on this clonotype: A much larger clone differs from this one at a single base, so this may be a read error. This sequence joins TRBV7-9 and TRBJ2-6; tentatively, D is TRBD1 (6 bases). In germline, CDR1 is SEHNR, CDR2 FQNEAQ (reference sequence). The CDR3 has 15 amino acids. CDR3 bases: TGTGCCAGCAGCCAACAGGGTTACGGGGCCGACGTCCTGACTTTC. Translating it yields CASSQQGYGADVLTF. The whole variable domain, remainder taken from reference TRBV7-9 and TRBJ2-6, is DTGVSQNPRHKITKRGQNVTFRCDPISEHNRLYWYRQTLGQGPEFLTYFQNEAQLEKSRLLSDRFSAERPKGSFSTLEIQRTEQGDSAMYLCASSQQGYGADVLTFGAGSRLTVL.

This clonotype was seen at least ten times. The chain recombines TRBV20-1 with TRBJ1-6; D is perhaps TRBD1 (5 bases). The CDR3 loop spans 15 amino acids. V gave up 6 bases and J gave up 10 bases, with 22 bases separating them. Germline values: CDR1 DFQATT, CDR2 SNEGSKA (reference sequence). In DNA form, the CDR3 reads TGCAGTGCCACCAAAGCCGGGACGGAGTCGTCACCCCTCCACTTT. Translating it yields CSATKAGTESSPLHF.

In regard to this clonotype: A clone one base away is much larger, so this may be a read error. This chain links TRBV11-2 with TRBJ2-2, with TRBD2 matching 7 bases. V shed 8 bases, J shed 6 bases, and the junction held 15 bases outside the gene matches. This CDR3 comprises 16 residues. Germline CDR1 reads SGHAT; CDR2 reads FQNNGV. CDR3 DNA sequence: TGTGCCAGCGGGGAGGGAGTGGAAAGTAACGCCGGGGAGCTGTTTTTT. Amino acids: CASGEGVESNAGELFF.

This chain joins TRBV20-1 and TRBJ1-5; tentatively, D is TRBD1 (5 bases). This CDR3 is 13 amino acids long. Germline CDR1 and CDR2: DFQATT and SNEGSKA (reference sequence). With 7 bases removed from V and 8 bases from J, the gap between germline ends came to 18 bases. CDR3 nucleotide sequence: TGCAGTGGAAGTAACGGGGCTTTGAAGCCCCAGCATTTT. This encodes CSGSNGALKPQHF.